This T cell receptor (beta chain) was retrieved from a study of blood T cell repertoires in COVID-19. Study as a whole: The origin of the acute and convalescent COVID-19 samples was the United States, Italy and Spain. Nucleic acid was either cDNA or gDNA, and it came from T cells, B-cell-depleted T cells, or PBMCs.

This clone occurred once. Seattle enrolled patients during active infection and tracked them longitudinally. This CDR3 contains 15 residues. With 0 bases removed from V and 5 bases from J, the gap between germline ends came to 11 bases. Germline loops: CDR1 LGHDT, CDR2 YNNKEL (reference sequence). In the authors' methods: Amplification from reference gene primers served as the basis for estimated nucleated cell counts. Profiled with immunoSEQ multiplex PCR; TCRdb holds only in-frame clones, not every one. From that table come the V and J calls and clone size; the DNA was used to work out D and trimming. Altogether a few hundred thousand clones are present, 88% being singletons, with the ten largest covering roughly a tenth.

Sequences were obtained from peripheral blood. This clonotype was sampled from a woman aged 70-85 years with COVID-19, enrolled during active disease. V is TRBV3-1 (or the pseudogene TRBV3-2) and J is TRBJ2-1; D is unresolved. CDR3 DNA sequence: TGTGCCAGCAGCCAAGACTCAATACGCGACAATGAGCAGTTCTTC. As protein: CASSQDSIRDNEQFF.